This is a list of T cell receptor beta chains from one sample in a study of cytomegalovirus exposure and HLA in healthy donors. The data were produced by immunoSEQ multiplex PCR, yet TCRdb's version contains in-frame clones alone and is incomplete. The top ten hold over 5% of the sample, which has 150,000 or so clones, 80% seen once. The specimen was PBMCs. The receptor source for this set is a woman between 35 and 50 years old in good health and CMV-seropositive. Each CDR3 is given with its conserved first and last residue. The order of the fields is CDR3 DNA, CDR3 protein, clone size, D gene, J gene, V gene. The D gene is left open where the match is weak. Not every row has a clone size; where given, it reads once, few, many or a size class.

CDR3 DNA: TGTGCCAGCAGCGCCCGACAGGGGGGTGGCTATGGCTACACCTTC
CDR3 protein: CASSARQGGGYGYTF
clone size: -
D gene: TRBD1
J gene: TRBJ1-2
V gene: TRBV9

CDR3 DNA: TGTGCCAGCAGTTTAACAGGGGGCCGGGGGGAAAAACTGTTTTTT
CDR3 protein: CASSLTGGRGEKLFF
clone size: few
D gene: TRBD1
J gene: TRBJ1-4
V gene: TRBV27

CDR3 DNA: TGCGCCAGCAGCCGCGGGGGGCCAGATACGCAGTATTTT
CDR3 protein: CASSRGGPDTQYF
clone size: -
D gene: TRBD2
J gene: TRBJ2-3
V gene: TRBV5-1

CDR3 DNA: TGCGCCAGCAGGTCAGAGGGAGGGCTTAACACCGGGGAGCTGTTTTTT
CDR3 protein: CASRSEGGLNTGELFF
clone size: -
D gene: TRBD2
J gene: TRBJ2-2
V gene: TRBV5-1

CDR3 DNA: TGTGCCAGCGGGGGGACGGGCTATGGCTACACCTTC
CDR3 protein: CASGGTGYGYTF
clone size: -
D gene: -
J gene: TRBJ1-2
V gene: TRBV9

CDR3 DNA: TGTGCCAGCAGCTTAGTCGGGAGCACAGATACGCAGTATTTT
CDR3 protein: CASSLVGSTDTQYF
clone size: -
D gene: -
J gene: TRBJ2-3
V gene: TRBV7-2

CDR3 DNA: TGTGCCAGCAGCCTAGCCCTAAGCGGGGTGAGCACAGATACGCAGTATTTT
CDR3 protein: CASSLALSGVSTDTQYF
clone size: -
D gene: TRBD2
J gene: TRBJ2-3
V gene: TRBV4-2

CDR3 DNA: TGTGCCAGCAGTTCTACAGGGGACGAGCAGTACTTC
CDR3 protein: CASSSTGDEQYF
clone size: -
D gene: TRBD1
J gene: TRBJ2-7
V gene: TRBV6-5

CDR3 DNA: TGTGCCAGCAGTCTTAAGGGGGCTAGAAAACTGTTTTTT
CDR3 protein: CASSLKGARKLFF
clone size: -
D gene: TRBD1
J gene: TRBJ1-4
V gene: TRBV27

CDR3 DNA: TGTGCCAGCAGCGGCTCGGGACATACGCAAGAGACCCAGTACTTC
CDR3 protein: CASSGSGHTQETQYF
clone size: -
D gene: -
J gene: TRBJ2-5
V gene: TRBV9

CDR3 DNA: TGCGCCAGCAGCTTGCTAGCGGGGACCTCTGGGGCCAACGTCCTGACTTTC
CDR3 protein: CASSLLAGTSGANVLTF
clone size: once
D gene: TRBD2
J gene: TRBJ2-6
V gene: TRBV5-1

CDR3 DNA: TGTGCCAGCAGCCAAGTGAGGGCTGAAAAGGAGCAGTACTTC
CDR3 protein: CASSQVRAEKEQYF
clone size: -
D gene: -
J gene: TRBJ2-7
V gene: TRBV4-2

CDR3 DNA: TGCGCCAGCAGTGAGTCTGGCGGGCCTACCTACGAGCAGTACTTC
CDR3 protein: CASSESGGPTYEQYF
clone size: -
D gene: -
J gene: TRBJ2-7
V gene: TRBV10-1

CDR3 DNA: TGTGCCAGTAGTAAAACTCGGGCCTTTAGGGGTGGAAACACCATATATTTT
CDR3 protein: CASSKTRAFRGGNTIYF
clone size: few
D gene: -
J gene: TRBJ1-3
V gene: TRBV19

CDR3 DNA: TGTGCCAGCAGTGTGGCTAGCGGGAGCCAAGAGACCCAGTACTTC
CDR3 protein: CASSVASGSQETQYF
clone size: -
D gene: TRBD2
J gene: TRBJ2-5
V gene: TRBV6-1

CDR3 DNA: TGCGCCAGCAGCACCCGGACAGGCCGGCGGGTAAACACTGAAGCTTTCTTT
CDR3 protein: CASSTRTGRRVNTEAFF
clone size: -
D gene: TRBD1
J gene: TRBJ1-1
V gene: TRBV5-1

CDR3 DNA: TGTGCCAGCAGCCCAGACCGACAGGGCTTGAGCACTGAAGCTTTCTTT
CDR3 protein: CASSPDRQGLSTEAFF
clone size: -
D gene: TRBD1
J gene: TRBJ1-1
V gene: TRBV7-3

CDR3 DNA: TGTGCCAGCAGCTACCGGACAGGGGGCTTCACTGAGCAGTTCTTC
CDR3 protein: CASSYRTGGFTEQFF
clone size: -
D gene: TRBD1
J gene: TRBJ2-1
V gene: TRBV7-9

CDR3 DNA: TGTGCCAGCAGTTTTGGGCAGGGCTCCTACGAGCAGTACTTC
CDR3 protein: CASSFGQGSYEQYF
clone size: -
D gene: -
J gene: TRBJ2-7
V gene: TRBV28

CDR3 DNA: TGCAGCGTTGAAGGGAGGGGAGGTCAAGAGACCCAGTACTTC
CDR3 protein: CSVEGRGGQETQYF
clone size: -
D gene: -
J gene: TRBJ2-5
V gene: TRBV29-1

CDR3 DNA: TGTGCCAGTAGTCTCGTAGCGGGAGCGGGCACAGATACGCAGTATTTT
CDR3 protein: CASSLVAGAGTDTQYF
clone size: few
D gene: TRBD2
J gene: TRBJ2-3
V gene: TRBV19

CDR3 DNA: TGTGCCAGCAGTGAAATACTCGGAGGGAGCACTGAAGCTTTCTTT
CDR3 protein: CASSEILGGSTEAFF
clone size: -
D gene: -
J gene: TRBJ1-1
V gene: TRBV6-1

CDR3 DNA: TGTGCCAGCAGACGGGACAGGGTCACAGATACGCAGTATTTT
CDR3 protein: CASRRDRVTDTQYF
clone size: -
D gene: TRBD1
J gene: TRBJ2-3
V gene: TRBV6-5

CDR3 DNA: TGTGCCAGCAGCTTCTGGCGGGTCACGAGCTCCTACAATGAGCAGTTCTTC
CDR3 protein: CASSFWRVTSSYNEQFF
clone size: -
D gene: -
J gene: TRBJ2-1
V gene: TRBV5-4

CDR3 DNA: TGTGCCAGCAGCTTAGCAGGGGGGTCAACCGGGGAGCTGTTTTTT
CDR3 protein: CASSLAGGSTGELFF
clone size: -
D gene: -
J gene: TRBJ2-2
V gene: TRBV11-3

CDR3 DNA: TGCAGCGCCGGAGGGATCTCTGGGGCCAACGTCCTGACTTTC
CDR3 protein: CSAGGISGANVLTF
clone size: few
D gene: -
J gene: TRBJ2-6
V gene: TRBV29-1

CDR3 DNA: TGTGCCTGGAGTGGGGGCGGCACAGATACGCAGTATTTT
CDR3 protein: CAWSGGGTDTQYF
clone size: -
D gene: -
J gene: TRBJ2-3
V gene: TRBV30

CDR3 DNA: TGTGCCAGCAGCCAAGATAGCGGACTGAGCTCCTACGAGCAGTACTTC
CDR3 protein: CASSQDSGLSSYEQYF
clone size: once
D gene: -
J gene: TRBJ2-7
V gene: TRBV4-2

CDR3 DNA: TGTGCCAGCTCACCATTAGACGGGAATCAGCCCCAGCATTTT
CDR3 protein: CASSPLDGNQPQHF
clone size: once
D gene: -
J gene: TRBJ1-5
V gene: TRBV18

CDR3 DNA: TGTGCCAGCAGCCTTAGCGGGAGGGCTCCCGAGACCCAGTACTTC
CDR3 protein: CASSLSGRAPETQYF
clone size: -
D gene: TRBD2
J gene: TRBJ2-5
V gene: TRBV7-2

CDR3 DNA: TGCGCCAGCAGCCGCCGGACAGGATCGGACACTGAAGCTTTCTTT
CDR3 protein: CASSRRTGSDTEAFF
clone size: few
D gene: TRBD1
J gene: TRBJ1-1
V gene: TRBV5-1

CDR3 DNA: TGTGCCAGCAGGGGACAGTATAGCAATCAGCCCCAGCATTTT
CDR3 protein: CASRGQYSNQPQHF
clone size: -
D gene: TRBD1
J gene: TRBJ1-5
V gene: TRBV27

CDR3 DNA: TGTGCCAGCAGTTTCCAGCGGAACACAGATACGCAGTATTTT
CDR3 protein: CASSFQRNTDTQYF
clone size: -
D gene: -
J gene: TRBJ2-3
V gene: TRBV27

CDR3 DNA: TGTGCCAGTAGTTTCACCGGGGACTCCTACGAGCAGTACTTC
CDR3 protein: CASSFTGDSYEQYF
clone size: -
D gene: -
J gene: TRBJ2-7
V gene: TRBV19

CDR3 DNA: TGTGCCAGCAGTGGGGGGACTAGCGGGAGGTTCAATGAGCAGTTCTTC
CDR3 protein: CASSGGTSGRFNEQFF
clone size: -
D gene: TRBD2
J gene: TRBJ2-1
V gene: TRBV6-1

CDR3 DNA: TGTGCCAGCAGCAACCGGGACAGGGGCTACGAGCAGTACTTC
CDR3 protein: CASSNRDRGYEQYF
clone size: -
D gene: TRBD1
J gene: TRBJ2-7
V gene: TRBV11-3

CDR3 DNA: TGTGCCAGCAGCTTAGCGGGGGCCGACCCCTACGAGCAGTACTTC
CDR3 protein: CASSLAGADPYEQYF
clone size: few
D gene: -
J gene: TRBJ2-7
V gene: TRBV7-8

CDR3 DNA: TGTGCCTGGAGTGGTGGACAGGGTACCAACGTCCTGACTTTC
CDR3 protein: CAWSGGQGTNVLTF
clone size: -
D gene: TRBD1
J gene: TRBJ2-6
V gene: TRBV30

CDR3 DNA: TGTGCCAGCTCACCGAGGACTAGCGGGAGTGAGACCCAGTACTTC
CDR3 protein: CASSPRTSGSETQYF
clone size: -
D gene: TRBD2
J gene: TRBJ2-5
V gene: TRBV18

CDR3 DNA: TGTGCCAGCAGTGAATATGGGACAGGGTATGGCTACACCTTC
CDR3 protein: CASSEYGTGYGYTF
clone size: -
D gene: TRBD1
J gene: TRBJ1-2
V gene: TRBV25-1

CDR3 DNA: TGTGCCAGCAGCGGGAGGGCCGGAGATACGCAGTATTTT
CDR3 protein: CASSGRAGDTQYF
clone size: once
D gene: TRBD2
J gene: TRBJ2-3
V gene: TRBV6-4

CDR3 DNA: TGCGCCAGCAGCTTCACCGGGACAGGACAAGAGACCCAGTACTTC
CDR3 protein: CASSFTGTGQETQYF
clone size: -
D gene: TRBD1
J gene: TRBJ2-5
V gene: TRBV5-1

CDR3 DNA: TGTGCCAGCAGCTTGGTTAGGGCTAGCGGCTCCTACAATGAGCAGTTCTTC
CDR3 protein: CASSLVRASGSYNEQFF
clone size: -
D gene: TRBD2
J gene: TRBJ2-1
V gene: TRBV7-3

CDR3 DNA: TGCGCCAGCGGGGGAACTAGCGGAGACCTATACAATGAGCAGTTCTTC
CDR3 protein: CASGGTSGDLYNEQFF
clone size: -
D gene: TRBD2
J gene: TRBJ2-1
V gene: TRBV5-1

CDR3 DNA: TGTGCCGCGGGGGCGGGGGCGGGGGGCAATCAGCCCCAGCATTTT
CDR3 protein: CAAGAGAGGNQPQHF
clone size: -
D gene: -
J gene: TRBJ1-5
V gene: TRBV27